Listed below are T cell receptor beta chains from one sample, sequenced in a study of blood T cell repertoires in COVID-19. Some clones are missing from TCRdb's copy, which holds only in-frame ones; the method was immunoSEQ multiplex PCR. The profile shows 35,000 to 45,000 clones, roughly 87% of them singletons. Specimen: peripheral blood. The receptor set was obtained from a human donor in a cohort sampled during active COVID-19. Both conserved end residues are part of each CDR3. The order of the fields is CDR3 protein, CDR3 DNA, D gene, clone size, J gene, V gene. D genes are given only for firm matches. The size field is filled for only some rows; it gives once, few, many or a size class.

CDR3aa: CASSLFQGENTEAFF
CDR3nt: TGTGCCAGCAGCTTATTCCAGGGGGAGAACACTGAAGCTTTCTTT
d_gene: TRBD1
abundance: -
j_gene: TRBJ1-1
v_gene: TRBV7-2

CDR3aa: CASSPQGYEQYF
CDR3nt: TGTGCCAGCAGTCCCCAGGGCTACGAGCAGTACTTC
d_gene: -
abundance: -
j_gene: TRBJ2-7
v_gene: TRBV12-3/TRBV12-4

CDR3aa: CASSQGDSSYNSPLHF
CDR3nt: TGTGCCAGCAGCCAGGGGGACAGCTCCTATAATTCACCCCTCCACTTT
d_gene: TRBD1
abundance: -
j_gene: TRBJ1-6
v_gene: TRBV11-3

CDR3aa: CATKTTGETGELFF
CDR3nt: TGTGCCACTAAAACTACGGGAGAAACCGGGGAGCTGTTTTTT
d_gene: -
abundance: -
j_gene: TRBJ2-2
v_gene: TRBV15

CDR3aa: CASSLATTIHSYEQYF
CDR3nt: TGTGCCAGCAGCCTTGCGACTACCATCCACTCCTACGAGCAGTACTTC
d_gene: -
abundance: -
j_gene: TRBJ2-7
v_gene: TRBV7-9

CDR3aa: CASSLAVGLGGIRAQYF
CDR3nt: TGTGCCAGCAGCTTAGCAGTGGGACTAGGGGGGATCAGGGCCCAGTACTTC
d_gene: TRBD2
abundance: -
j_gene: TRBJ2-5
v_gene: TRBV7-6

CDR3aa: CASRSSGSGNEQFF
CDR3nt: TGCGCCAGCAGATCTAGCGGGAGCGGAAATGAGCAGTTCTTC
d_gene: TRBD2
abundance: once
j_gene: TRBJ2-1
v_gene: TRBV10-1

CDR3aa: CASSLRVAYTEAFF
CDR3nt: TGTGCCAGCAGCCTCCGGGTGGCGTACACTGAAGCTTTCTTT
d_gene: -
abundance: -
j_gene: TRBJ1-1
v_gene: TRBV5-5

CDR3aa: CATSSLVSQPQHF
CDR3nt: TGTGCCACCAGCAGCCTAGTCAGTCAGCCCCAGCATTTT
d_gene: -
abundance: -
j_gene: TRBJ1-5
v_gene: TRBV15

CDR3aa: CASSLGTGGTDTQYF
CDR3nt: TGTGCCAGCAGCTTGGGGACAGGGGGGACAGATACGCAGTATTTT
d_gene: TRBD1
abundance: -
j_gene: TRBJ2-3
v_gene: TRBV5-4

CDR3aa: CASSYGHLNEKLFF
CDR3nt: TGTGCCAGCAGTTACGGGCACCTTAATGAAAAACTGTTTTTT
d_gene: -
abundance: -
j_gene: TRBJ1-4
v_gene: TRBV6-5

CDR3aa: CASSLGAGVNGYTF
CDR3nt: TGTGCCAGCAGCTTGGGGGCGGGTGTAAATGGCTACACCTTC
d_gene: -
abundance: once
j_gene: TRBJ1-2
v_gene: TRBV5-6

CDR3aa: CASSLGAVMNTEAFF
CDR3nt: TGTGCCAGCAGCTTAGGAGCGGTAATGAACACTGAAGCTTTCTTT
d_gene: -
abundance: -
j_gene: TRBJ1-1
v_gene: TRBV11-2

CDR3aa: CASSFWAGTGGDLNQETQYF
CDR3nt: TGTGCCAGCAGCTTCTGGGCCGGGACAGGGGGCGATCTAAACCAAGAGACCCAGTACTTC
d_gene: TRBD1
abundance: -
j_gene: TRBJ2-5
v_gene: TRBV7-6

CDR3aa: CASSLAPTGTGTGELFF
CDR3nt: TGTGCCAGCAGCTTAGCCCCGACCGGGACAGGGACCGGGGAGCTGTTTTTT
d_gene: TRBD1
abundance: -
j_gene: TRBJ2-2
v_gene: TRBV7-9

CDR3aa: CASSFGLSQPQHF
CDR3nt: TGTGCCAGCAGTTTCGGACTGTCTCAGCCCCAGCATTTT
d_gene: -
abundance: few
j_gene: TRBJ1-5
v_gene: TRBV28

CDR3aa: CASRRAENFNTGELFF
CDR3nt: TGCGCCAGCAGGAGGGCAGAAAATTTTAACACCGGGGAGCTGTTTTTT
d_gene: -
abundance: -
j_gene: TRBJ2-2
v_gene: TRBV5-1

CDR3aa: CASSQGAGMVEKLFF
CDR3nt: TGTGCCAGCAGCCAAGGAGCAGGGATGGTTGAAAAACTGTTTTTT
d_gene: -
abundance: -
j_gene: TRBJ1-4
v_gene: TRBV14

CDR3aa: CASSYDRGRGHYGYTF
CDR3nt: TGTGCCAGCAGTTACGACAGGGGGCGTGGGCACTATGGCTACACCTTC
d_gene: TRBD1
abundance: -
j_gene: TRBJ1-2
v_gene: TRBV6-5

CDR3aa: CASSLTAGEETQYF
CDR3nt: TGTGCCAGCAGCTTGACAGCGGGAGAAGAGACCCAGTACTTC
d_gene: TRBD2
abundance: -
j_gene: TRBJ2-5
v_gene: TRBV5-4

CDR3aa: CASSIDRGGGYTF
CDR3nt: TGTGCCAGTAGTATAGATCGCGGGGGTGGCTACACCTTC
d_gene: -
abundance: -
j_gene: TRBJ1-2
v_gene: TRBV19

CDR3aa: CASSVLGQGGMHTQYF
CDR3nt: TGTGCCAGCAGCGTCTTGGGTCAGGGGGGAATGCATACGCAGTATTTT
d_gene: -
abundance: -
j_gene: TRBJ2-3
v_gene: TRBV9

CDR3aa: CASSERSGKEKLFF
CDR3nt: TGTGCCAGCAGTGAAAGGTCAGGGAAGGAAAAACTGTTTTTT
d_gene: -
abundance: -
j_gene: TRBJ1-4
v_gene: TRBV2

CDR3aa: CASSPETPGTEAFF
CDR3nt: TGTGCCAGCAGTCCTGAAACCCCAGGGACTGAAGCTTTCTTT
d_gene: -
abundance: -
j_gene: TRBJ1-1
v_gene: TRBV6-5

CDR3aa: CASSLEGRGRGSVYF
CDR3nt: TGTGCCAGCAGCTTAGAAGGCAGGGGGCGTGGGAGTGTATACTTC
d_gene: TRBD1
abundance: -
j_gene: TRBJ2-7
v_gene: TRBV7-9

CDR3aa: CASSWRQGSTEAFF
CDR3nt: TGCGCCAGCAGCTGGAGACAGGGTAGCACTGAAGCTTTCTTT
d_gene: TRBD1
abundance: -
j_gene: TRBJ1-1
v_gene: TRBV5-1

CDR3aa: CASSSRTDSTGEQYF
CDR3nt: TGTGCCAGCAGCTCAAGGACGGACTCCACGGGGGAGCAGTACTTC
d_gene: -
abundance: -
j_gene: TRBJ2-7
v_gene: TRBV9

CDR3aa: CASSRRPLAGTNNEQFF
CDR3nt: TGCGCCAGCAGCCGCAGACCGCTAGCGGGAACGAACAATGAGCAGTTCTTC
d_gene: TRBD2
abundance: -
j_gene: TRBJ2-1
v_gene: TRBV4-1

CDR3aa: CASSGGSSYNEQFF
CDR3nt: TGCGCCAGCAGCGGCGGGAGCTCCTACAATGAGCAGTTCTTC
d_gene: TRBD2
abundance: -
j_gene: TRBJ2-1
v_gene: TRBV5-1